What follows are 29 T cell receptor beta chains derived from one specimen sequenced in a study of CD8 T cells in ankylosing spondylitis. TCRdb re-called the 5' RACE reads with MiXCR, one entry per CDR3 protein. The table records some 92,000 distinct CDR3 sequences, around 30% of them present only once. The sequenced sample consisted of blood, either unsorted or a sorted T cell fraction (not recorded which). The source is a male donor with ankylosing spondylitis or in good health (not recorded which).

The V call is TRBV20-1, the J call TRBJ2-1, with TRBD2 identical over 9 bases. V lost 5 bases and J lost 2; bases outside the gene matches: 7. Germline CDR1 DFQATT, CDR2 SNEGSKA (reference sequence). The CDR3 runs to 15 residues. The DNA for the CDR3 is TGCAGTGCTCGAGTAGCGGGAGCCCCCTACAATGAGCAGTTCTTC. Encoded protein: CSARVAGAPYNEQFF.

This clonotype was detected only a few times. The rearrangement links TRBV5-1 to TRBJ2-4; TRBD2 agrees at 12 bases. Losses at the gene ends were 0 bases for V and 7 bases for J; bases not matched to a gene: 2. CDR3 length: 15 residues. Germline V gene data show CDR1 as SGHRS and CDR2 as YFSETQ. The CDR3 region is CASSLGLAGVNIQYF. DNA for the CDR3: TGCGCCAGCAGCTTGGGACTAGCGGGAGTGAACATTCAGTACTTC.

This clonotype has a handful of counts. The chain couples TRBV4-2 to TRBJ1-1; possibly TRBD1 for D (5 bases). This CDR3 region has 17 residues. Trimming took off 0 bases at V and 4 bases at J, with 18 bases between the two ends. Germline V gene lookup returns CDR1 LGHNA and CDR2 YNFKEQ. CDR3 sequence (DNA): TGTGCCAGCAGCCAAGAAAGGGGAGGGACCTTCGGCACTGAAGCTTTCTTT. This gives the protein CASSQERGGTFGTEAFF.

The chain is built from TRBV7-2 and TRBJ1-5; the match to TRBD1 covers 7 bases. The CDR3 loop spans 13 amino acids. Germline CDR1 and CDR2: SGHTA and FQGNSA. Unmatched junction bases numbered 4, after V lost 6 bases and J lost 5 bases. The CDR3 bases are TGTGCCAGCAGACGACAGGGAGATCAGCCCCAGCATTTT. This sequence encodes CASRRQGDQPQHF.

This chain links TRBV5-1 with TRBJ2-2; D is unresolved. This CDR3 is 14 amino acids long. CDR1 is SGHRS and CDR2 is YFSETQ in the germline V gene. The V and J ends lost 5 bases and 0 bases respectively, with 8 bases between them. The CDR3 nucleotides read TGCGCCAGCAGTTTGACCGCGAACACCGGGGAGCTGTTTTTT. Translated: CASSLTANTGELFF.

The J gene is TRBJ1-1, the V gene TRBV20-1, with D tentatively TRBD1 (5 bases). Germline V CDR1 and CDR2: DFQATT, SNEGSKA (reference sequence). V gave up 6 bases and J gave up 1 base, with 18 bases separating them. This CDR3 contains 15 residues. This chain's CDR3 is CSARDSGRENTEAFF. In DNA form, the CDR3 reads TGCAGTGCCCGCGACAGCGGGAGGGAGAACACTGAAGCTTTCTTT.

The chain carries TRBV29-1 and TRBJ1-2; 9 nucleotides line up with TRBD1. With 2 bases clipped from V and 7 bases from J, the junction kept 5 bases outside the gene matches. CDR1 is SQVTM and CDR2 is ANQGSEA in the germline V gene. The CDR3 is 13 amino acids. The CDR3, as DNA: TGCAGCGTTGAAACAGGGGGCACCCTTGGCTACACCTTC. The encoded protein is CSVETGGTLGYTF.

The rearrangement joins TRBV5-5 to TRBJ1-1; D is unresolved. V was trimmed by 0 bases and J by 2 bases, leaving 8 bases between them. Germline CDR1 is SGHKS and CDR2 is YYEKEE (reference sequence). There are 14 residues in the CDR3. CDR3 region: CASSLEPRNTEAFF. The CDR3 coding sequence is TGTGCCAGCAGCTTGGAGCCAAGAAACACTGAAGCTTTCTTT.

The chain is built from TRBV20-1 and TRBJ1-2, with D hard to call. This CDR3 region has 12 residues. CDR1 is DFQATT and CDR2 is SNEGSKA in the germline V gene (reference sequence). Trimming stripped 3 bases from V and 6 bases from J, with 11 bases between. The CDR3 region is CSASGETDGYTF. The CDR3 region has the DNA TGCAGTGCTAGTGGAGAAACGGATGGCTACACCTTC.

The chain joins TRBV9 to TRBJ2-3, with D possibly being TRBD1 (6 bases). Germline V gene sequence: CDR1 SGDLS, CDR2 YYNGEE. With 0 bases removed from V and 0 bases from J, the gap between germline ends came to 8 bases. The CDR3 runs 15 residues. In DNA, the CDR3 is TGTGCCAGCAGCGTAGGGACAGTTAGCACAGATACGCAGTATTTT. Translation gives CASSVGTVSTDTQYF.

The J gene is TRBJ2-2, the V gene TRBV5-1; D unresolved. Trimming removed 1 base at V and 0 bases at J, with 13 bases between. This CDR3 has 17 amino acids. Germline V gene lookup returns CDR1 SGHRS and CDR2 YFSETQ. CDR3 sequence (DNA): TGCGCCAGCAGCTTGTCCCCACTAAGATCGAACACCGGGGAGCTGTTTTTT. Encoded protein: CASSLSPLRSNTGELFF.

This chain uses TRBV12-3 or TRBV12-4 with TRBJ2-5; D call uncertain. The CDR3 sequence is 14 residues long. Trimming pared 5 bases from V and 2 bases from J, leaving 12 bases between. For the CDR3, the DNA is TGTGCCAGCAGTAGTAGGTCAGGTCAAGAGACCCAGTACTTC. Encoded protein: CASSSRSGQETQYF.

This clonotype turned up a few times. The chain links TRBV27 to TRBJ2-1, with 9 positions matching TRBD2. The germline V gene has CDR1 MNHEY and CDR2 SMNVEV (reference sequence). The V segment lost 1 base and the J segment 9 bases; nucleotides outside the gene matches: 7. This CDR3 region has 15 residues. The CDR3 is CASSLFLAGWGEQFF. The CDR3 nucleotides read TGTGCCAGCAGTTTATTCCTAGCGGGATGGGGTGAGCAGTTCTTC.

The chain carries TRBV5-6 and TRBJ2-5; the D gene is possibly TRBD2 (6 bases). The CDR3 extends over 16 amino acids. V lost 2 bases to trimming and J lost 5 bases, with 19 bases between them. Germline V gene data show CDR1 as SGHDT and CDR2 as YYEEEE. The CDR3 bases are TGTGCCAGCAGCTTCCTCTCGGGGGTCCTCCGGGAGACCCAGTACTTC. Protein: CASSFLSGVLRETQYF.

A few counts support this clonotype. This sequence joins TRBV20-1 and TRBJ1-1; no clear D. Germline loops: CDR1 DFQATT, CDR2 SNEGSKA (reference sequence). The CDR3 totals 13 residues. V shed 3 bases and J shed 1 base, with 9 bases lying between them. The CDR3 DNA reads as TGCAGTGCTAGTGCTGCGGGGAACACTGAAGCTTTCTTT. Residues: CSASAAGNTEAFF.

The chain uses TRBV29-1 and TRBJ1-1; D ambiguous. The ends were cut back, 7 bases at V and 0 bases at J, with 15 bases in the middle. Germline V CDR1 and CDR2: SQVTM, ANQGSEA. The CDR3 loop spans 14 amino acids. CDR3 amino acids: CSAKRGELNTEAFF. CDR3 coding DNA: TGCAGCGCTAAACGTGGAGAATTGAACACTGAAGCTTTCTTT.

V is TRBV20-1 and J is TRBJ1-5; D is ambiguous. Trimming shortened V by 1 base and J by 0 bases, and 7 bases separated the two germline ends. Germline V gene lookup returns CDR1 DFQATT and CDR2 SNEGSKA (reference sequence). The CDR3 is 14 amino acids. The CDR3 region has the DNA TGCAGTGCTAGAGGCGGAGGTAGCAATCAGCCCCAGCATTTT. Its translation: CSARGGGSNQPQHF.

The table lists this clonotype with many counts. The chain has TRBV3-1 and TRBJ1-1; 7 positions match TRBD1. Germline V CDR1 and CDR2: LGHDT, YNNKEL (reference sequence). J was trimmed by 11 bases and V by 1 base; bases with no gene match: 7. CDR3 length: 13 residues. Here the CDR3 reads CASSQVHGTEAFF. CDR3 DNA sequence: TGTGCCAGCAGCCAAGTTCACGGGACAGAGGCTTTCTTT.

This clonotype was seen only a few times. The chain carries TRBV28 and TRBJ2-2; 14 nucleotides align to TRBD2. V lost 6 bases to trimming and J lost 6 bases; unmatched junction nucleotides: 6. The V gene's germline CDR1 is MDHEN and CDR2 SYDVKM. CDR3 length equals 16 residues. CDR3 amino acids: CASRGTSGGGSGELFF. In nucleotides, the CDR3 is TGTGCCAGCAGAGGGACTAGCGGGGGAGGATCCGGGGAGCTGTTTTTT.

V gene TRBV15 combines with J gene TRBJ2-5; D tentatively reads TRBD1 or TRBD2 (6 bases each). CDR1 and CDR2 from the germline V gene are LNHNV and YYDKDF (reference sequence). Trimming left V 0 bases short and J 2 bases short, with 13 bases between. The CDR3 is 16 amino acids. This chain's CDR3 is CATSREPGAGQETQYF. As DNA, the CDR3 is TGTGCCACCAGCAGAGAACCGGGGGCAGGGCAAGAGACCCAGTACTTC.

A few counts support this clonotype. The V call is TRBV5-1, the J call TRBJ2-1; D call uncertain. This CDR3 is 13 amino acids long. V lost 2 bases to trimming and J lost 9 bases, with 12 bases between them. Looked up from germline, CDR1 is SGHRS and CDR2 is YFSETQ. Written as DNA, the CDR3 is TGCGCCAGCAGCTTTCAGAGTTTCGGTGAGCAGTTCTTC. Amino acid sequence: CASSFQSFGEQFF. The full variable domain, with the rest looked up from reference TRBV5-1 and TRBJ2-1, is KAGVTQTPRYLIKTRGQQVTLSCSPISGHRSVSWYQQTPGQGLQFLFEYFSETQRNKGNFPGRFSGRQFSNSRSEMNVSTLELGDSALYLCASSFQSFGEQFFGPGTRLTVL.

This chain joins TRBV3-1 and TRBJ2-1; D is perhaps TRBD1 (6 bases). The CDR3 is 16 residues long. V shed 3 bases and J shed 4 bases, with 16 bases lying between them. The germline gives CDR1 LGHDT, CDR2 YNNKEL (reference sequence). The CDR3 DNA follows: TGTGCCAGCAGCCAGGACAGTCCTTACTCTTACAATGAGCAGTTCTTC. This translates into CASSQDSPYSYNEQFF.

V and J are TRBV20-1 and TRBJ1-4; 7 bases agree with TRBD1. The CDR3 has 15 residues. Germline V gives CDR1 DFQATT, CDR2 SNEGSKA (reference sequence). Trimming took 4 bases from V and 3 from J; bases not matched to a gene: 8. Here the CDR3 reads CSATTGQAANEKLFF. DNA for the CDR3: TGCAGTGCTACCACCGGACAGGCTGCTAATGAAAAACTGTTTTTT.

This clonotype has only a few counts. This chain connects TRBV28 to TRBJ1-5; D not certain. Trimming removed 7 bases from V and 5 bases from J, with 12 bases in between. The CDR3 contains 13 residues. Germline-derived CDR1 and CDR2 are MDHEN and SYDVKM. CDR3 DNA sequence: TGTGCCAGCACCTTAGTAGGATATCAGCCCCAGCATTTT. Residues: CASTLVGYQPQHF. Full variable domain (rest looked up from reference TRBV28 and TRBJ1-5): DVKVTQSSRYLVKRTGEKVFLECVQDMDHENMFWYRQDPGLGLRLIYFSYDVKMKEKGDIPEGYSVSREKKERFSLILESASTNQTSMYLCASTLVGYQPQHFGDGTRLSIL.

This rearrangement joins TRBV5-1 to TRBJ1-1, with no clear D. Germline values: CDR1 SGHRS, CDR2 YFSETQ. This CDR3 has 14 residues. The V and J ends lost 2 bases and 1 base respectively, with 9 bases between them. CDR3 sequence reads: CASSFLLTNTEAFF. The CDR3 nucleotides are TGCGCCAGCAGCTTCTTGCTGACGAACACTGAAGCTTTCTTT.

The chain couples TRBV7-9 to TRBJ2-3, with D unresolved. Germline V gene data show CDR1 as SEHNR and CDR2 as FQNEAQ (reference sequence). The germline V and J ends were trimmed by 7 bases and 2 bases, with 13 bases remaining between them. This CDR3 region has 14 residues. This CDR3 is CASILSVVTDTQYF. DNA of the CDR3: TGTGCCAGCATCCTTAGTGTAGTCACAGATACGCAGTATTTT.

The genes are TRBV10-3 and TRBJ2-1, with TRBD2 as a possible D gene (7 bases). The germline CDR1 and CDR2 sequences are ENHRY and SYGVKD. The CDR3 consists of 14 residues. V lost 2 bases to trimming and J lost 7 bases, with 12 bases between them. Written as DNA, the CDR3 is TGTGCCATCAGTGAGAGGGGGGGACTTAATGAGCAGTTCTTC. Protein product: CAISERGGLNEQFF.

The V and J genes are TRBV6-1 and TRBJ1-1, with 7 bases that match TRBD1. From germline, CDR1 is MNHNS and CDR2 SASEGT. The CDR3 totals 15 residues. Trimming removed 5 bases from V and 7 bases from J; junction bases left unmatched: 13. CDR3 sequence (DNA): TGTGCCAGCAGTACCCCATCGACAGGGAACTATGAAGCTTTCTTT. Its protein product is CASSTPSTGNYEAFF.

This clonotype was seen more than once but under ten times. The chain combines TRBV11-1 with TRBJ2-1; 15 bases line up with TRBD2. The V gene's germline CDR1 is SGHAT and CDR2 FQDESV (reference sequence). This CDR3 is built from 18 residues. Trimming at V came to 0 bases and at J to 6 bases, leaving 6 bases not matched to a gene. The CDR3 DNA sequence: TGTGCCAGCAGCTTAGCCCTAGGACTAGCGGGGGGGACCAATGAGCAGTTCTTC. Protein product: CASSLALGLAGGTNEQFF.